This T cell receptor (beta chain) is drawn from a study of technical replicates of blood from a handful of donors. Trimming took off 5 bases at V and 7 bases at J, with 20 bases between the two ends. The CDR3 loop spans 15 amino acids. From germline, CDR1 is MNHEY and CDR2 SMNVEV (reference sequence). Libraries were prepared by immunoSEQ multiplex PCR; TCRdb keeps only in-frame clonotypes and omits some of them. The repertoire includes approximately 76,000 clones, roughly 97% of them detected once, and more than 0.15% sits in the top ten. Sequencing input: T cells isolated from PBMCs. The chain has TRBV27 and TRBJ1-1, with D tentatively TRBD1 (6 bases). The receptor was isolated from a human donor in good health. CDR3 protein: CASSPRGGGLGEAFF. The CDR3 DNA follows: TGTGCCAGCAGTCCACGGGGAGGGGGGCTGGGTGAAGCTTTCTTT.